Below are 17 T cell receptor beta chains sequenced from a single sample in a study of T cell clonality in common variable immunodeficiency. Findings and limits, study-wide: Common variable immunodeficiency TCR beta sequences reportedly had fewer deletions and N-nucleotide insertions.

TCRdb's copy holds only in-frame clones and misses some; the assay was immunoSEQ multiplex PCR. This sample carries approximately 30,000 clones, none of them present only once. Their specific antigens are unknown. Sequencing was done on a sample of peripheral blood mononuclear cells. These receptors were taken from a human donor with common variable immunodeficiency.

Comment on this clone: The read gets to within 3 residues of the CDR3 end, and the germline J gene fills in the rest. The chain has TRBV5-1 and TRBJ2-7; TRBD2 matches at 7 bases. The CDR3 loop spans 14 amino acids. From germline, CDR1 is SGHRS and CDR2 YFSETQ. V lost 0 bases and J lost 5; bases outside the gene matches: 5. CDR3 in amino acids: CASSLAWGGNEQYF. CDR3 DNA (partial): TGCGCCAGCAGCTTGGCATGGGGGGGTAACGAG.

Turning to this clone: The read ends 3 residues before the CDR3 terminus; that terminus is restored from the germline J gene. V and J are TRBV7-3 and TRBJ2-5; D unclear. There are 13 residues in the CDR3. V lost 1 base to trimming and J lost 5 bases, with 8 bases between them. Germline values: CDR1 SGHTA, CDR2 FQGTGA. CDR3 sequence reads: CASSLSRRETQYF. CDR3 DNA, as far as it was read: TGTGCCAGCAGCTTAAGCCGCCGGGAGACC.

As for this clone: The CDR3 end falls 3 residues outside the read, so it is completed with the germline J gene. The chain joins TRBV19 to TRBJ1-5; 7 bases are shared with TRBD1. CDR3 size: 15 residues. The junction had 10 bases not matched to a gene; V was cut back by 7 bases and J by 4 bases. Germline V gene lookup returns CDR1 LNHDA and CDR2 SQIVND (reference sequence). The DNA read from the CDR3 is TGTGCCAGTACCAAATACGCAGGGGGAAATCAGCCC. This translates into CASTKYAGGNQP. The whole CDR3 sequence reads CASTKYAGGNQPQHF.

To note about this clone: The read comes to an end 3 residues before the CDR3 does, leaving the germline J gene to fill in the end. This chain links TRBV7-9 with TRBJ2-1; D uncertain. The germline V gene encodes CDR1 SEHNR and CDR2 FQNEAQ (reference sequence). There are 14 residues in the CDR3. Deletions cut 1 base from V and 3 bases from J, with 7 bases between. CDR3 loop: CASSLEQDYNEQFF. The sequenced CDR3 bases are TGTGCCAGCAGCTTAGAACAAGACTACAATGAG. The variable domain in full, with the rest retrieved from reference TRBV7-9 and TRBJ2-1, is DTGVSQNPRHKITKRGQNVTFRCDPISEHNRLYWYRQTLGQGPEFLTYFQNEAQLEKSRLLSDRFSAERPKGSFSTLEIQRTEQGDSAMYLCASSLEQDYNEQFFGPGTRLTVL.

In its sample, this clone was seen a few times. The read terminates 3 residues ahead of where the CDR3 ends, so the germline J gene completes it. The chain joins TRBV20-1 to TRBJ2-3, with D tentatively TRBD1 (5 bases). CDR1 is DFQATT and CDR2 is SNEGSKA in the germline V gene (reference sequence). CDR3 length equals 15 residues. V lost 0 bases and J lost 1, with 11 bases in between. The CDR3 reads CSARDGLGGTDTQYF. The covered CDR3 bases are TGCAGTGCTAGAGATGGGTTAGGGGGCACAGATACG.

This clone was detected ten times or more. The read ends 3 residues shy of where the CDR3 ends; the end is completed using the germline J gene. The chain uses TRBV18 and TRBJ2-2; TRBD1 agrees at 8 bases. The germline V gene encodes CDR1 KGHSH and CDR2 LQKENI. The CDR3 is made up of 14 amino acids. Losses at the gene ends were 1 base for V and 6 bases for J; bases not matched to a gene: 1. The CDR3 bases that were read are TGTGCCAGCTCACCACAACAGGGGGCCGGGGAG. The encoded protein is CASSPQQGAGE. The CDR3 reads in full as CASSPQQGAGELFF.

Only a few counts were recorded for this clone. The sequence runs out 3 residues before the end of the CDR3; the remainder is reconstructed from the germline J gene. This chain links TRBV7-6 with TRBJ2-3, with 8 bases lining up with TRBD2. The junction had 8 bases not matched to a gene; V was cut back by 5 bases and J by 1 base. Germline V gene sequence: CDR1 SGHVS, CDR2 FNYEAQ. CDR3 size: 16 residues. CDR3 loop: CASSPGVRGGTDTQYF. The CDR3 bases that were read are TGTGCCAGCAGCCCCGGGGTGCGGGGGGGCACAGATACG.

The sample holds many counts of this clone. This CDR3 is CASSIGAGDTEAFF. The CDR3 bases that were read are TGTGCCAGTAGTATTGGTGCAGGGGACACTGAA. The rearrangement uses TRBV19 and TRBJ1-1; weak D call: TRBD1 (6 bases). Read sequence stops 3 residues before the CDR3 end, and the germline J gene provides the missing end. CDR3 size: 14 residues. Germline CDR1 and CDR2: LNHDA and SQIVND (reference sequence). V lost 3 bases, J lost 3 bases, and 11 bases lay in between.

Incomplete CDR3 DNA: TGTGCCAGCAGCCGGGGACACGGGAACATT. Translated: CASSRGHGNI. The whole CDR3 region reads CASSRGHGNIQYF. The chain carries TRBV7-3 and TRBJ2-4; D might be TRBD1 (6 bases). The read is 3 residues too short to cover the CDR3 end, so that end is filled in from the germline J gene. The CDR3 extends over 13 amino acids. Germline V gene lookup returns CDR1 SGHTA and CDR2 FQGTGA. Trimming took 5 bases from V and 7 from J, leaving 12 bases between them.

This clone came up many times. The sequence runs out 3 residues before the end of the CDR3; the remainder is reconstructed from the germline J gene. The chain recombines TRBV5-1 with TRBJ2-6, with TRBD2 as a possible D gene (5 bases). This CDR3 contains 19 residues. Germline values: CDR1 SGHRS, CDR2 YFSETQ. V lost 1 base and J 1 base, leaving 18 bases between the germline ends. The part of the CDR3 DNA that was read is TGCGCCAGCAGCTTGAACAGCGGAACAATTAAATCTGGGGCCAACGTC. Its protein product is CASSLNSGTIKSGANV. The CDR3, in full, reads CASSLNSGTIKSGANVLTF.

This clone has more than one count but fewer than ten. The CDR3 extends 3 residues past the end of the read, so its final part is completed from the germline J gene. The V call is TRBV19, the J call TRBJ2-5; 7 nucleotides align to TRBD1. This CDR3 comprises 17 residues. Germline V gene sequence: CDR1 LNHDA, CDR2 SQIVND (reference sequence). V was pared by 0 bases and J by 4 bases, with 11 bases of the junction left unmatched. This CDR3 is CASSIETGTAGPETQYF. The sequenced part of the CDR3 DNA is TGTGCCAGTAGTATAGAAACCGGGACAGCAGGCCCAGAGACC.

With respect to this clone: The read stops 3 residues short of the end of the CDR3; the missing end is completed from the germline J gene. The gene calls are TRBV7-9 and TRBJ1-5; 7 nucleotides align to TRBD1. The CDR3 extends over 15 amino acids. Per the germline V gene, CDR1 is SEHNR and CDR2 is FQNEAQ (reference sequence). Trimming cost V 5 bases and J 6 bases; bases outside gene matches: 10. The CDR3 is CASSPQGVTGQPQHF. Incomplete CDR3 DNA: TGTGCCAGCAGCCCTCAGGGGGTAACGGGTCAGCCC.

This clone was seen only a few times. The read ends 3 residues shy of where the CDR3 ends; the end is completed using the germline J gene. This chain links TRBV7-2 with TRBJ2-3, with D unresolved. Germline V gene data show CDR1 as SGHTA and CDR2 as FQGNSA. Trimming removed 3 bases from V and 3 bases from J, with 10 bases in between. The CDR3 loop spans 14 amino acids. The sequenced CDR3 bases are TGTGCCAGCAGCTTTAGGGCCGTGACAGATACG. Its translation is CASSFRAVTDT. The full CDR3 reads CASSFRAVTDTQYF. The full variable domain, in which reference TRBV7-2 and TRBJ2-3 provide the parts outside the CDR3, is GAGVSQSPSNKVTEKGKDVELRCDPISGHTALYWYRQSLGQGLEFLIYFQGNSAPDKSGLPSDRFSAERTGGSVSTLTIQRTQQEDSAVYLCASSFRAVTDTQYFGPGTRLTVL.

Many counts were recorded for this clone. The sequenced part of the CDR3 DNA is TGTGCCAGCAGCCAAGAGGATGGGGGCCTCTCCTACGAG. Residues: CASSQEDGGLSYE. The whole CDR3 is CASSQEDGGLSYEQYF. This chain joins TRBV3-1 (or the pseudogene TRBV3-2) and TRBJ2-7; TRBD1 might be the D (6 bases). The CDR3 is cut off 3 residues early in the read; its end comes from the germline J gene. The CDR3 loop spans 16 amino acids. Germline CDR1 is LGHDT and CDR2 is YNNKEL (reference sequence). V lost 0 bases and J lost 0, with 12 bases in between.

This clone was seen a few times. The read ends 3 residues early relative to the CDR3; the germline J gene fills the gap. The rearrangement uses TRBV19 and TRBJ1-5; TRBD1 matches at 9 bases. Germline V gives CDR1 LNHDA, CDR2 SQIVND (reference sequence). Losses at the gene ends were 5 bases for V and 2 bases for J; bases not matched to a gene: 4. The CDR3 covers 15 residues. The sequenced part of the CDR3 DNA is TGTGCCAGTAGTCGGGACAGGGTCGGCAATCAGCCC. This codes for CASSRDRVGNQP. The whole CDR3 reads CASSRDRVGNQPQHF.

This CDR3 is CAWSVLVKTGASNTGELFF. CDR3 bases read: TGTGCCTGGAGTGTACTAGTCAAGACAGGGGCCTCGAACACCGGGGAG. This chain links TRBV30 with TRBJ2-2, with 8 bases lining up with TRBD1. The sequence runs out 3 residues before the end of the CDR3; the remainder is reconstructed from the germline J gene. The CDR3 runs 19 residues. Trimming took 0 bases from V and 0 from J; bases not matched to a gene: 12. Germline V lookup: CDR1 GTSNPN, CDR2 SVGIG (reference sequence). The whole variable domain, filled in from reference TRBV30 and TRBJ2-2, reads SQTIHQWPATLVQPVGSPLSLECTVEGTSNPNLYWYRQAAGRGLQLLFYSVGIGQISSEVPQNLSASRPQDRQFILSSKKLLLSDSGFYLCAWSVLVKTGASNTGELFFGEGSRLTVL.

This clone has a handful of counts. The chain's CDR3 is CASSLDRIGGYTF. The part of the CDR3 DNA that was read is TGTGCCAGCAGCTTAGACAGGATCGGTGGC. The chain carries TRBV7-2 and TRBJ1-2; D is possibly TRBD1 (5 bases). The read ends 3 residues early relative to the CDR3; the germline J gene fills the gap. Trimming shortened V by 1 base and J by 7 bases, and 10 bases separated the two germline ends. There are 13 residues in the CDR3. The germline CDR1 and CDR2 sequences are SGHTA and FQGNSA.